Each of the 23 T cell receptor beta chains below was sequenced from the same sample in a study of T cell changes during pregnancy in multiple sclerosis. Generated by immunoSEQ multiplex PCR, the TCRdb table keeps only in-frame clones and is missing some. The sample lists about 36,000 clones; approximately 89% were seen once. The specimen comprised CD4+ T cells from peripheral blood mononuclear cells, sampled after pregnancy. These receptor sequences come from a female donor in good health, enrolled as a control in a pregnancy study.

The chain combines TRBV14 with TRBJ2-7; 7 bases line up with TRBD1. Germline CDR1 SGHDN, CDR2 FVKESK. The CDR3 is 14 amino acids. The V segment lost 4 bases and the J segment 0 bases; nucleotides outside the gene matches: 3. The CDR3 sequence is CASSPDRFSYEQYF. In DNA form, the CDR3 reads TGTGCCAGCAGCCCGGACAGGTTCTCCTACGAGCAGTACTTC.

The chain uses TRBV30 and TRBJ2-7; D perhaps matches TRBD1 (6 bases). The CDR3 has 14 residues. Germline V gene lookup returns CDR1 GTSNPN and CDR2 SVGIG (reference sequence). Trimming cost V 2 bases and J 5 bases, with 16 bases left between them. The CDR3 reads CAWSQNSRQDEQYF. As DNA, the CDR3 is TGTGCCTGGAGTCAGAACTCGCGACAGGACGAGCAGTACTTC.

The gene calls are TRBV6-5 and TRBJ2-1; TRBD2 aligns across 10 bases. The V and J ends lost 5 bases and 5 bases, in that order; junction bases with no gene match: 3. The CDR3 totals 14 residues. Germline lookup yields CDR1 MNHEY and CDR2 SVGAGI. The CDR3 spells CASSRTSGNNEQFF. The CDR3 bases are TGTGCCAGCAGTAGGACTAGCGGCAACAATGAGCAGTTCTTC.

This chain links TRBV7-3 with TRBJ2-1; TRBD1 matches 7 bases. CDR3 length equals 13 residues. CDR1 and CDR2 from the germline V gene are SGHTA and FQGTGA. J gave up 6 bases and V 5 bases, and 4 bases lay outside the gene matches. This CDR3 is CASSQGQLNEQFF. The CDR3 nucleotides read TGTGCCAGCAGCCAGGGACAGCTCAATGAGCAGTTCTTC.

The chain joins TRBV27 to TRBJ1-1; 11 bases align to TRBD1. This CDR3 contains 15 residues. V was clipped by 9 bases and J by 5 bases; unmatched bases: 11. Per the germline V gene, CDR1 is MNHEY and CDR2 is SMNVEV (reference sequence). CDR3 in DNA: TGTGCCAGTAGTCGGACAGGGGGCGTAATGACTGAAGCTTTCTTT. Amino acids: CASSRTGGVMTEAFF.

This chain links TRBV29-1 with TRBJ2-5; D gene ambiguous. The CDR3 spans 12 residues. V was trimmed by 5 bases and J by 5 bases, leaving 12 bases between them. From germline, CDR1 is SQVTM and CDR2 ANQGSEA. CDR3 DNA sequence: TGCAGCGTTACCCTGACTTTGGAGACCCAGTACTTC. It is translated as CSVTLTLETQYF.

CDR3: CASSLLLRGPRVPYEQYF. The CDR3 DNA sequence: TGTGCCAGCAGCTTACTCCTGCGGGGACCGAGGGTACCCTACGAGCAGTACTTC. The chain joins TRBV7-8 to TRBJ2-7, with D possibly being TRBD2 (6 bases). In germline, CDR1 is SGHVS, CDR2 FQNEAQ. V was shortened by 2 bases and J by 2 bases, with 22 bases between the two germline ends. This CDR3 has 18 amino acids.

In its sample, this clone was seen a few times. The chain couples TRBV5-1 to TRBJ1-1; TRBD1 might be the D (6 bases). CDR3 length: 15 amino acids. The germline CDR1 and CDR2 sequences are SGHRS and YFSETQ. V gave up 4 bases and J gave up 1 base, with 14 bases separating them. The chain's CDR3 is CASSGSQGWNTEAFF. Here the CDR3 DNA reads TGCGCCAGCAGCGGGTCACAGGGTTGGAACACTGAAGCTTTCTTT.

V and J are TRBV28 and TRBJ1-1; D remains unclear. Looked up from germline, CDR1 is MDHEN and CDR2 is SYDVKM. Trimming left V 5 bases short and J 2 bases short, with 9 bases between. The CDR3 is made up of 13 amino acids. DNA for the CDR3: TGTGCCAGCAGTGAGGCAGCTAACACTGAAGCTTTCTTT. As protein: CASSEAANTEAFF.

The rearrangement joins TRBV9 to TRBJ2-2, with D hard to call. The CDR3 spans 13 residues. From germline, CDR1 is SGDLS and CDR2 YYNGEE. The germline V and J ends were trimmed by 0 bases and 5 bases, with 5 bases remaining between them. CDR3 residues: CASSVVGTGELFF. The DNA of the CDR3 is TGTGCCAGCAGCGTAGTCGGGACCGGGGAGCTGTTTTTT.

The chain carries TRBV18 and TRBJ1-5; 11 nucleotides align to TRBD1. There are 15 residues in the CDR3. With V trimmed by 4 bases and J by 7 bases, 6 bases remained unmatched. Germline V gives CDR1 KGHSH, CDR2 LQKENI. The CDR3: CASSQSGQGGQPQHF. As DNA, the CDR3 is TGTGCCAGCTCACAATCGGGACAGGGGGGCCAGCCCCAGCATTTT.

The rearrangement joins TRBV9 to TRBJ1-1; D is ambiguous. CDR3 length equals 14 residues. Trimming shortened V by 0 bases and J by 4 bases, and 10 bases separated the two germline ends. Germline CDR1 SGDLS, CDR2 YYNGEE. The CDR3 DNA sequence: TGTGCCAGCAGCGTAGCTACCGGGGTCACTGAAGCTTTCTTT. Protein sequence: CASSVATGVTEAFF.

This chain links TRBV11-1 with TRBJ2-1, with 9 positions matching TRBD2. This CDR3 has 14 amino acids. In germline, CDR1 is SGHAT, CDR2 FQDESV (reference sequence). Trimming at V came to 5 bases and at J to 6 bases, leaving 5 bases not matched to a gene. The CDR3 DNA reads TGTGCCAGCAGCGTCCAGGGACTAGCCAATGAGCAGTTCTTC. Residues: CASSVQGLANEQFF.

The chain has TRBV5-1 and TRBJ1-2; 8 positions match TRBD1. The CDR3 is made up of 15 amino acids. After removal of 4 bases from V and 0 bases from J, the junction contained 5 bases not matched to a gene. CDR1 is SGHRS, CDR2 YFSETQ, per germline. CDR3 DNA sequence: TGCGCCAGCAGCGTGACAGGGGAAACTAACTATGGCTACACCTTC. Amino acid sequence: CASSVTGETNYGYTF.

The chain combines TRBV11-2 with TRBJ2-7, with 12 bases matching TRBD2. The CDR3 loop spans 17 amino acids. Trimming took 5 bases from V and 6 from J; bases not matched to a gene: 14. CDR1 is SGHAT, CDR2 FQNNGV, per germline. The CDR3 here is CASSHTSTSGSGLEQYF. In nucleotides, the CDR3 is TGTGCCAGCAGCCACACCTCGACTAGCGGGAGCGGTCTCGAGCAGTACTTC.

This sequence joins TRBV7-6 and TRBJ2-7; 8 positions agree with TRBD1. V was clipped by 5 bases and J by 0 bases; unmatched bases: 9. The CDR3 is 16 amino acids. The germline V gene encodes CDR1 SGHVS and CDR2 FNYEAQ. The CDR3, as DNA: TGTGCCAGCAGCCCCCGACAGGGGCAATACTCCTACGAGCAGTACTTC. It translates to CASSPRQGQYSYEQYF.

This rearrangement joins TRBV28 to TRBJ1-6; a possible D gene is TRBD1 (6 bases). Looked up from germline, CDR1 is MDHEN and CDR2 is SYDVKM. This CDR3 spans 14 amino acids. The V end lost 8 bases, the J end lost 5 bases, and 13 bases lay between the germline ends. The CDR3 DNA follows: TGTGCCAGCTGGGGGCGCGTTCATAATTCACCCCTCCACTTT. Translated, it gives CASWGRVHNSPLHF.

The chain couples TRBV27 to TRBJ1-1, with a possible D match to TRBD1 (5 bases). V was clipped by 6 bases and J by 2 bases, with 22 bases between them. The CDR3 runs 17 residues. CDR1 is MNHEY and CDR2 is SMNVEV in the germline V gene (reference sequence). CDR3 in amino acids: CASSPGPGEGLNTEAFF. CDR3 coding DNA: TGTGCCAGCAGCCCAGGGCCCGGGGAGGGTCTTAACACTGAAGCTTTCTTT.

The chain links TRBV7-2 to TRBJ2-7, with a possible D match to TRBD1 (6 bases). V was pared by 3 bases and J by 3 bases, with 12 bases between. The CDR3 totals 14 residues. The germline V gene encodes CDR1 SGHTA and CDR2 FQGNSA. In DNA, the CDR3 is TGTGCCAGCAGCTTGGACAGACGTAGCTACGAGCAGTACTTC. Its translation is CASSLDRRSYEQYF.

CDR3: CASSSRASGRFYEQYF. The CDR3 nucleotides read TGTGCCAGCAGTTCGAGGGCTAGCGGGAGATTCTACGAGCAGTACTTC. The chain has TRBV28 and TRBJ2-7; 10 bases fit TRBD2. V dropped 4 bases and J dropped 3; count of bases not matched to a gene: 9. The CDR3 spans 16 residues. Germline V gene lookup returns CDR1 MDHEN and CDR2 SYDVKM.

This clone has just a few counts. V usage is TRBV21-1 and J usage is TRBJ1-5; the D call of TRBD1 is as the table states it, not checked on the DNA. TRBV21-1 constitutes a pseudogene. The CDR3 totals 15 residues. CDR3 amino acids: CASSKNRGSNQPQHF. The CDR3 coding sequence is TGTGCCAGCAGCAAAAATAGGGGGAGCAATCAGCCCCAGCATTTT.

This chain links TRBV7-9 with TRBJ2-7; D gene unclear. The CDR3 sequence is 14 residues long. Trimming took 5 bases from V and 2 from J, leaving 13 bases between them. Germline V gives CDR1 SEHNR, CDR2 FQNEAQ (reference sequence). The CDR3 DNA reads as TGTGCCAGCAGCCCCAAGCGCTTCACCTACGAGCAGTACTTC. Translated: CASSPKRFTYEQYF.

V is TRBV29-1 and J is TRBJ1-2, with 7 nucleotides matching TRBD1. Germline-derived CDR1 and CDR2 are SQVTM and ANQGSEA. The J segment lost 1 base and the V segment lost 4 bases, leaving 3 bases of the junction unmatched. The CDR3 loop spans 13 amino acids. The CDR3 DNA follows: TGCAGCGTTGGGGACAGCGGTAACTATGGCTACACCTTC. Its protein is CSVGDSGNYGYTF.